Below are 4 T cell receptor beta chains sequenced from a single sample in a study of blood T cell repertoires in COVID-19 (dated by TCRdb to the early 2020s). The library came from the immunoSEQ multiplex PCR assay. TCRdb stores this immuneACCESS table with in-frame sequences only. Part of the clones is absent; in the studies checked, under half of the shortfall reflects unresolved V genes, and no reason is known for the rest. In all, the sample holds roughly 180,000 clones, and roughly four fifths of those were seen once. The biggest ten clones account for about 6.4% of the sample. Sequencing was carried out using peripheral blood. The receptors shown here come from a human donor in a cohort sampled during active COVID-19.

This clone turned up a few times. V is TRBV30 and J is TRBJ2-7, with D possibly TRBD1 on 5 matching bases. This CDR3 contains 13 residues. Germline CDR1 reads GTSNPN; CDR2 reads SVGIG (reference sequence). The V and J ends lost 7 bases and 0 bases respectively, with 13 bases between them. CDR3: CALRWGHSYEQYF. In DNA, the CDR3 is TGTGCCTTGAGGTGGGGCCACTCCTACGAGCAGTACTTC.

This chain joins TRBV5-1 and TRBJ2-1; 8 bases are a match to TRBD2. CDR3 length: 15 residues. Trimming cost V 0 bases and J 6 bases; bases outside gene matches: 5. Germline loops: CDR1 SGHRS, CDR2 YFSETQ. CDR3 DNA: TGCGCCAGCAGCTTGGTGGCGGGGGGCCGCAATGAGCAGTTCTTC. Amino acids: CASSLVAGGRNEQFF. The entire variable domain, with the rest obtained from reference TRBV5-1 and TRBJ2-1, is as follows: KAGVTQTPRYLIKTRGQQVTLSCSPISGHRSVSWYQQTPGQGLQFLFEYFSETQRNKGNFPGRFSGRQFSNSRSEMNVSTLELGDSALYLCASSLVAGGRNEQFFGPGTRLTVL.

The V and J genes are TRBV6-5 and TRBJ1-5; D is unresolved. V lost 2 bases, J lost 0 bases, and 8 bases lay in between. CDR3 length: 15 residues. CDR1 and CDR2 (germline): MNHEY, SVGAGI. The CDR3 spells CASSYRSGSNQPQHF. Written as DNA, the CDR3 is TGTGCCAGCAGTTACAGGTCGGGTAGCAATCAGCCCCAGCATTTT.

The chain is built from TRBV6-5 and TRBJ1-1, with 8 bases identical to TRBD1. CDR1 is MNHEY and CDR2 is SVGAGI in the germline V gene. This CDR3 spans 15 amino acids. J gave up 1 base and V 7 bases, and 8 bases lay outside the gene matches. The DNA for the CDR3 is TGTGCCAGCAACCTACTAGGACAGGGGAACACTGAAGCTTTCTTT. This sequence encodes CASNLLGQGNTEAFF.